The 29 T cell receptor beta chains below come from one sample, sequenced in a study of cytomegalovirus exposure and HLA in healthy donors. Primers included in the PCR were 60 Vbeta and 13 Jbeta primers. Profiling relied on immunoSEQ multiplex PCR, and the TCRdb table lists in-frame clones only, not all of them. Counted here are about 190,000 clones, 70% to 75% occurring once; the ten biggest clones make up less than 4%. The sample consisted of PBMCs. The origin of the receptors is a woman in her 30s in good health and CMV-seropositive.

This clone appeared a few times. This chain links TRBV13 with TRBJ2-7; 9 nucleotides line up with TRBD2. CDR3 length equals 14 residues. The germline V gene has CDR1 PRHDT and CDR2 FYEKMQ (reference sequence). The ends lost 5 bases at V and 6 bases at J; junction bases unmatched: 8. CDR3 loop: CASSPPSGTTEQYF. The CDR3 DNA reads as TGTGCCAGCAGCCCGCCTAGCGGGACTACCGAGCAGTACTTC. The full variable domain, with the rest looked up from reference TRBV13 and TRBJ2-7, is AAGVIQSPRHLIKEKRETATLKCYPIPRHDTVYWYQQGPGQDPQFLISFYEKMQSDKGSIPDRFSAQQFSDYHSELNMSSLELGDSALYFCASSPPSGTTEQYFGPGTRLTVT.

The V gene is TRBV7-2, the J gene TRBJ2-1; perhaps TRBD2 as D (6 bases). Trimming removed 7 bases from V and 6 bases from J, with 19 bases in between. The germline CDR1 and CDR2 sequences are SGHTA and FQGNSA. CDR3 length: 15 residues. As DNA, the CDR3 is TGTGCCAGCACTCCCGAGGGGAGGCGGGGCAATGAGCAGTTCTTC. Translating gives CASTPEGRRGNEQFF.

The gene calls are TRBV4-2 and TRBJ2-7; TRBD1 aligns across 8 bases. After removal of 2 bases from V and 6 bases from J, the junction contained 6 bases not matched to a gene. The CDR3 covers 14 residues. CDR1 and CDR2 from the germline V gene are LGHNA and YNFKEQ. CDR3 sequence: CASSQTGTGTEQYF. The CDR3 DNA follows: TGTGCCAGCAGCCAAACCGGGACAGGTACCGAGCAGTACTTC.

DNA for the CDR3: TGTGCCAGCAGTTTCCCAGGGGTTGTTGAGCAGTTCTTC. Translated, it gives CASSFPGVVEQFF. This chain joins TRBV27 and TRBJ2-1; D possibly corresponds to TRBD1 (6 bases). Germline V gene lookup returns CDR1 MNHEY and CDR2 SMNVEV (reference sequence). V dropped 3 bases and J dropped 9 bases, with 12 bases sitting between them. This CDR3 is built from 13 residues.

The chain employs TRBV28 and TRBJ2-1, with a tentative D call TRBD2 (6 bases). The V and J ends lost 5 bases and 9 bases respectively, with 26 bases between them. The CDR3 is 17 residues long. Per the germline V gene, CDR1 is MDHEN and CDR2 is SYDVKM. CDR3: CASSPPLATGGHVEQFF. In DNA form, the CDR3 reads TGTGCCAGCAGTCCCCCTTTAGCGACCGGAGGGCATGTTGAGCAGTTCTTC.

The DNA of the CDR3 is TGCGCCAGCAGCTTAAGGGGCGGAGCGAACACCGGGGAGCTGTTTTTT. It is translated as CASSLRGGANTGELFF. The V call is TRBV5-1, the J call TRBJ2-2, with D perhaps TRBD1 (5 bases). Germline V gene data show CDR1 as SGHRS and CDR2 as YFSETQ. This CDR3 contains 16 residues. V was clipped by 2 bases and J by 0 bases, with 11 bases between them.

There are a few counts of this clone. The rearrangement uses TRBV4-1 and TRBJ1-1, with a tentative D call TRBD1 (5 bases). Germline V gene data show CDR1 as MGHRA and CDR2 as YSYEKL. The V end lost 2 bases, the J end lost 5 bases, and 15 bases lay between the germline ends. The length of the CDR3 is 15 residues. CDR3 amino acids: CASSQWFGGGTEAFF. In DNA form, the CDR3 reads TGCGCCAGCAGCCAATGGTTTGGGGGGGGTACTGAAGCTTTCTTT.

The chain is built from TRBV6-5 and TRBJ2-5; D is perhaps TRBD2 (5 bases). The germline V gene encodes CDR1 MNHEY and CDR2 SVGAGI. This CDR3 contains 13 residues. V was cut by 2 bases and J by 7 bases, with 11 bases left in between. The CDR3 region has the DNA TGTGCCAGCAGTTACGGGCTAGCCGCGACCCAGTACTTC. It is translated as CASSYGLAATQYF.

The J gene is TRBJ2-7, the V gene TRBV6-5; 9 bases are a match to TRBD2. Unmatched junction bases numbered 5, after V lost 5 bases and J lost 0 bases. This CDR3 region has 15 residues. Germline V CDR1 and CDR2: MNHEY, SVGAGI. In DNA, the CDR3 is TGTGCCAGCAGTCCCGATAGCGGGAGCTCCTACGAGCAGTACTTC. This translates into CASSPDSGSSYEQYF.

This chain joins TRBV28 and TRBJ1-4; tentative D call: TRBD1 (6 bases). From germline, CDR1 is MDHEN and CDR2 SYDVKM. CDR3 length: 12 amino acids. V dropped 5 bases and J dropped 5 bases, with 6 bases sitting between them. The DNA of the CDR3 is TGTGCCAGCAGTCAGGGGAATGAAAAACTGTTTTTT. As protein: CASSQGNEKLFF.

The chain joins TRBV6-1 to TRBJ2-7; 8 nucleotides line up with TRBD1. Germline values: CDR1 MNHNS, CDR2 SASEGT. V gave up 5 bases and J gave up 0 bases; unmatched junction bases: 6. The CDR3 loop spans 15 amino acids. The CDR3 DNA reads TGTGCCAGCAGTCTAAACAGGGGGTTCTCCTACGAGCAGTACTTC. Translation gives CASSLNRGFSYEQYF.

V and J are TRBV9 and TRBJ2-1, with D perhaps TRBD2 (5 bases). Germline V gene data show CDR1 as SGDLS and CDR2 as YYNGEE. The CDR3 covers 16 residues. V dropped 0 bases and J dropped 4 bases, with 14 bases sitting between them. Here the CDR3 DNA reads TGTGCCAGCAGCGTAGGGCTGGAGGCCCTTTACAATGAGCAGTTCTTC. Translation: CASSVGLEALYNEQFF.

This clone was picked up a small number of times. This chain links TRBV5-5 with TRBJ2-5, with D unresolved. The CDR3 is 13 amino acids. The V end was cut by 0 bases, the J end by 5 bases, with 8 bases between. Germline V lookup: CDR1 SGHKS, CDR2 YYEKEE (reference sequence). The CDR3 loop is CASSLEVRETQYF. CDR3 nucleotides: TGTGCCAGCAGCTTGGAAGTACGGGAGACCCAGTACTTC.

The chain employs TRBV5-1 and TRBJ2-1, with 9 positions matching TRBD2. The length of the CDR3 is 16 residues. Per the germline V gene, CDR1 is SGHRS and CDR2 is YFSETQ. V gave up 0 bases and J gave up 1 base; unmatched junction bases: 2. The chain's CDR3 is CASSLVAGASYNEQFF. The DNA for the CDR3 is TGCGCCAGCAGCTTGGTAGCGGGAGCGTCCTACAATGAGCAGTTCTTC. Drawing the rest from reference TRBV5-1 and TRBJ2-1, the complete variable domain is KAGVTQTPRYLIKTRGQQVTLSCSPISGHRSVSWYQQTPGQGLQFLFEYFSETQRNKGNFPGRFSGRQFSNSRSEMNVSTLELGDSALYLCASSLVAGASYNEQFFGPGTRLTVL.

The genes are TRBV5-4 and TRBJ2-3, with 10 bases matching TRBD2. Trimming cost V 5 bases and J 3 bases; bases outside gene matches: 9. Germline CDR1 is SGHNT and CDR2 is YYREEE (reference sequence). This CDR3 is built from 16 residues. The chain's CDR3 is CASRAGTSAMTDTQYF. DNA of the CDR3: TGTGCCAGCAGAGCCGGGACTAGCGCCATGACAGATACGCAGTATTTT. The variable domain in full, completed from reference TRBV5-4 and TRBJ2-3, reads ETGVTQSPTHLIKTRGQQVTLRCSSQSGHNTVSWYQQALGQGPQFIFQYYREEENGRGNFPPRFSGLQFPNYSSELNVNALELDDSALYLCASRAGTSAMTDTQYFGPGTRLTVL.

The chain employs TRBV28 and TRBJ1-1, with 7 nucleotides matching TRBD1. The ends lost 2 bases at V and 6 bases at J; junction bases unmatched: 18. CDR1 and CDR2 from the germline V gene are MDHEN and SYDVKM. This CDR3 has 18 residues. CDR3: CASSLPSGTAAPAPEAFF. The CDR3 DNA reads TGTGCCAGCAGTTTACCCTCAGGGACAGCCGCGCCGGCCCCTGAAGCTTTCTTT.

This chain connects TRBV25-1 to TRBJ1-1, with no clear D. The CDR3 has 13 residues. CDR1 is MGHDK, CDR2 SYGVNS, per germline. V was cut by 2 bases and J by 4 bases, with 8 bases left in between. DNA for the CDR3: TGTGCCAGCAGTGAAGCCGCGGGCACTGAAGCTTTCTTT. Translation gives CASSEAAGTEAFF.

The gene calls are TRBV6-1 and TRBJ2-7; D gene ambiguous. This CDR3 is built from 13 residues. Germline CDR1 is MNHNS and CDR2 is SASEGT. V was shortened by 1 base and J by 4 bases, with 8 bases between the two germline ends. DNA of the CDR3: TGTGCCAGCAGTGAAGTGGCAGGTTACGAGCAGTACTTC. Its translation is CASSEVAGYEQYF.

V is TRBV2 and J is TRBJ1-3; D call uncertain. The CDR3 sequence is 16 residues long. In germline, CDR1 is SNHLY, CDR2 FYNNEI. V was shortened by 4 bases and J by 0 bases, with 13 bases between the two germline ends. This CDR3 is CASSATVRSSGNTIYF. The CDR3 nucleotides read TGTGCCAGCAGTGCTACCGTCCGAAGCTCTGGAAACACCATATATTTT. The full variable domain, completed using reference TRBV2 and TRBJ1-3, is EPEVTQTPSHQVTQMGQEVILRCVPISNHLYFYWYRQILGQKVEFLVSFYNNEISEKSEIFDDQFSVERPDGSNFTLKIRSTKLEDSAMYFCASSATVRSSGNTIYFGEGSWLTVV.

The chain links TRBV11-3 to TRBJ2-1; D unclear. Trimming left V 6 bases short and J 8 bases short, with 11 bases between. The germline CDR1 and CDR2 sequences are SGHNT and YENEEA. The CDR3 has 12 residues. CDR3 amino acids: CASSSTPHEQFF. The CDR3 DNA reads as TGTGCCAGCAGTTCTACGCCCCATGAGCAGTTCTTC.

CDR3 sequence reads: CASSLDPQDTQYF. The CDR3 DNA is TGCGCCAGCAGCTTGGATCCCCAGGATACGCAGTATTTT. This chain joins TRBV5-1 and TRBJ2-3; D call uncertain. The CDR3 contains 13 residues. Germline CDR1 reads SGHRS; CDR2 reads YFSETQ. Trimming stripped 0 bases from V and 6 bases from J, with 8 bases between.

This clone was observed a few times. The genes are TRBV5-4 and TRBJ2-7; tentatively, D is TRBD1 (5 bases). The V and J ends lost 4 bases and 2 bases respectively, with 7 bases between them. The CDR3 loop spans 12 amino acids. Germline-derived CDR1 and CDR2 are SGHNT and YYREEE (reference sequence). The CDR3 nucleotides read TGTGCCAGCAGCCAGGACACCTACGAGCAGTACTTC. As protein: CASSQDTYEQYF.

This sequence joins TRBV2 and TRBJ1-1; 8 nucleotides line up with TRBD1. Germline V gene sequence: CDR1 SNHLY, CDR2 FYNNEI. CDR3 length equals 15 residues. V was clipped by 6 bases and J by 4 bases; unmatched bases: 10. The CDR3 DNA reads as TGTGCCAGCAGCTTGGACAGGGAAGGTCTCACTGAAGCTTTCTTT. It specifies CASSLDREGLTEAFF.

This chain joins TRBV7-9 and TRBJ2-2, with D tentatively TRBD1 (5 bases). This CDR3 contains 15 residues. The ends were cut back, 2 bases at V and 2 bases at J, with 9 bases in the middle. Per the germline V gene, CDR1 is SEHNR and CDR2 is FQNEAQ (reference sequence). CDR3 region: CASSLNGANTGELFF. The CDR3 bases are TGTGCCAGCAGCTTAAATGGGGCCAACACCGGGGAGCTGTTTTTT.

The chain is built from TRBV18 and TRBJ1-2, with 7 nucleotides matching TRBD1. The CDR3 runs 15 residues. Trimming removed 3 bases from V and 5 bases from J; junction bases left unmatched: 9. Per the germline V gene, CDR1 is KGHSH and CDR2 is LQKENI. In DNA form, the CDR3 reads TGTGCCAGCTCACCTTCGACAGGGATCATATATGGCTACACCTTC. It translates to CASSPSTGIIYGYTF.

The chain carries TRBV7-8 and TRBJ2-3; 8 bases fit TRBD2. Germline assignment: CDR1 SGHVS and CDR2 FQNEAQ. The CDR3 totals 15 residues. With V trimmed by 3 bases and J by 1 base, 3 bases remained unmatched. CDR3 amino acids: CASSFGREGTDTQYF. In DNA, the CDR3 is TGTGCCAGCAGCTTTGGGCGGGAGGGCACAGATACGCAGTATTTT.

The chain recombines TRBV25-1 with TRBJ1-4, with 9 nucleotides matching TRBD1. Per germline, CDR1 MGHDK and CDR2 SYGVNS. CDR3 size: 15 residues. V shed 1 base and J 8 bases; nucleotides not matched to a gene: 5. The CDR3, as DNA: TGTGCCAGCAGTGAATGGGACAGGGCTGGGGAAAAACTGTTTTTT. This encodes CASSEWDRAGEKLFF.

This clone has just one count. The rearrangement uses TRBV27 and TRBJ2-5, with D perhaps matching TRBD2 (6 bases). V was trimmed by 3 bases and J by 2 bases, leaving 10 bases between them. In germline, CDR1 is MNHEY, CDR2 SMNVEV (reference sequence). This CDR3 spans 14 amino acids. The CDR3 loop reads CASSFSAGQETQYF. DNA for the CDR3: TGTGCCAGCAGTTTCTCTGCGGGACAAGAGACCCAGTACTTC.

The DNA for the CDR3 is TGTGCCAGCAACCTTTTGGGGGGGAAGGCCCAGTACTTC. It yields the protein CASNLLGGKAQYF. The chain links TRBV2 to TRBJ2-5; 7 nucleotides align to TRBD2. Per germline, CDR1 SNHLY and CDR2 FYNNEI. Germline trimming cut 7 bases from V and 9 bases from J; bases unmatched to any gene: 11. This CDR3 is 13 amino acids long.